This T cell receptor beta chain was obtained from a study of Graves' ophthalmopathy and Graves' hyperthyroidism. About the study: Stable hyperthyroidism was defined by absence of ophthalmopathy within 18 months of follow-up. Study-level points and caveats: Appearing in blood as well were most expanded thyroid clonotypes above 0.001 frequency.

This clonotype has ten or more counts. The antigen is not known. From RNA, the CDR3 regions of TCR beta chains were amplified and sequenced. HTBI-primed first-round RT-PCR preceded second-round multiplex PCR. TCRdb reprocessed the multiplex PCR reads via MiXCR and lists one record per CDR3 protein. The sample has about 550,000 distinct CDR3 sequences, approximately 37% seen once. Uncontrolled infections, other autoimmune diseases, pregnancy or lactation barred patients from enrollment. This clonotype was obtained from an adult man with Graves' hyperthyroidism. Sequencing was done on a sample of peripheral blood or thyroid tissue (not recorded which).

The CDR3 spells CASSLGVGPLNAFF. The CDR3 coding sequence is TGTGCCAGCAGTTTAGGGGTCGGGCCCTTGAATGCTTTCTTT. The V gene is TRBV12-3 or TRBV12-4, the J gene TRBJ1-1; no clear D gene. V lost 1 base to trimming and J lost 11 bases, with 17 bases between them. The CDR3 length is 14 residues.